The clone carrying this TCR beta chain was counted only a few times. What it recognizes is unknown. The sample is drawn from a study of blood T cells in healthy people across ages. Extractions gave at least 6 micrograms of total RNA per sample. General observations from the study: Per million T cells, TCR beta diversity dropped about linearly as age rose. Both higher diversity and more naive CD4+ cells marked long-lived donors when set against aged donors.

A second roughly 6 to 11 cycle PCR used barcoded and J-beta primers. In TCRdb, the 5' RACE reads were re-called with MiXCR into one record per CDR3 protein. The sample lists 550,000 to 700,000 distinct CDR3 sequences, 25% to 30% occurring once. Trimming pared 4 bases from V and 0 bases from J, leaving 7 bases between. Germline CDR1 is DFQATT and CDR2 is SNEGSKA (reference sequence). This CDR3 is 13 amino acids long. The sequence came from a woman aged 70-85 years in good health. The genes are TRBV20-1 and TRBJ2-4; no clear D. Material: blood. CDR3 sequence reads: CSAIILAKNIQYF. DNA of the CDR3: TGCAGTGCTATCATCCTAGCCAAAAACATTCAGTACTTC.